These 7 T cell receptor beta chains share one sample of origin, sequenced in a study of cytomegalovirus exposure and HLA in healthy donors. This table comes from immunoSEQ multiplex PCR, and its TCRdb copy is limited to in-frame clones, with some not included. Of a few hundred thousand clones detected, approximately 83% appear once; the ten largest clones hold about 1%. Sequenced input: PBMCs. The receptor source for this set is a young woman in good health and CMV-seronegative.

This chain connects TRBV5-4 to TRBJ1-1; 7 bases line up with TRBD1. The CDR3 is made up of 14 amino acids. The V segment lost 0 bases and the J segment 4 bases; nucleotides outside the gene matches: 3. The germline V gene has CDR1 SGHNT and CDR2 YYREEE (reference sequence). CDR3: CASSLDRGSTEAFF. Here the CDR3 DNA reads TGTGCCAGCAGCTTGGACAGGGGAAGCACTGAAGCTTTCTTT.

CDR3 loop: CASSDQLAANIQYF. Written as DNA, the CDR3 is TGTGCCAGCAGTGACCAACTAGCGGCAAACATTCAGTACTTC. J is TRBJ2-4 and V is TRBV2; 8 nucleotides align to TRBD2. CDR3 length: 14 residues. With V trimmed by 3 bases and J by 6 bases, 4 bases remained unmatched. Germline lookup yields CDR1 SNHLY and CDR2 FYNNEI.

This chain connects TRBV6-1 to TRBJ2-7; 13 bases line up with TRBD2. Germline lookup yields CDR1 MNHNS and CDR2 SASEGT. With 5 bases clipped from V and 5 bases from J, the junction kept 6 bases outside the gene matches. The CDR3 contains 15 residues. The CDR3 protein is CASSILAGGPHEQYF. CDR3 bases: TGTGCCAGCAGTATACTAGCGGGGGGGCCCCACGAGCAGTACTTC.

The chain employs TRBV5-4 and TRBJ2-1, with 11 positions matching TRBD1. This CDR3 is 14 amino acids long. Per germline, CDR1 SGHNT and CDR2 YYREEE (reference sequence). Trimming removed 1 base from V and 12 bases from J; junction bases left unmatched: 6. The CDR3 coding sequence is TGTGCCAGCAGCTTGCGGACAGGGGGCTTCCCGCAGTTCTTC. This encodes CASSLRTGGFPQFF.

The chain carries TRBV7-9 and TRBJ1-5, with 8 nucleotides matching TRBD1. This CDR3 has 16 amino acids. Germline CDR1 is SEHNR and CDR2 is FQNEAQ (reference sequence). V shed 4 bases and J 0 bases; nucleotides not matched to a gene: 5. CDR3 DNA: TGTGCCAGCAGCTCCCTGGACAGGGATAGCAATCAGCCCCAGCATTTT. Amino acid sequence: CASSSLDRDSNQPQHF.

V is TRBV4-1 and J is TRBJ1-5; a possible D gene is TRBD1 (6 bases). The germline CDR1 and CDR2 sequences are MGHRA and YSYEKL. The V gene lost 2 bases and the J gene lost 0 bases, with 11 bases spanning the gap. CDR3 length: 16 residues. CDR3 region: CASSQNRASSNQPQHF. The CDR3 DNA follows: TGCGCCAGCAGCCAAAACAGGGCGTCTAGCAATCAGCCCCAGCATTTT.

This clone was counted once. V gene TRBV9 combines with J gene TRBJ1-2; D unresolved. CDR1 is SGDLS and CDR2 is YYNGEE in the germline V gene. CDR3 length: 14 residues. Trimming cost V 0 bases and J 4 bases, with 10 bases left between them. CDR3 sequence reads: CASSVANIPYGYTF. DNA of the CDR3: TGTGCCAGCAGCGTAGCGAACATTCCCTATGGCTACACCTTC.